What follows is one T cell receptor (beta chain) and its context. The target antigen is unknown. The sample belongs to a study of T cell responses to AZD1222 COVID-19 vaccine. With 5 bases removed from V and 8 bases from J, the gap between germline ends came to 12 bases. This CDR3 is built from 12 residues. General observations from the study: Just a handful of AZD1222 recipients were seropositive at baseline.

Sequenced by immunoSEQ multiplex PCR; TCRdb stores in-frame clones only, minus some. The sample shows about 260,000 clones, over 90% of them seen only once. Sequenced here: peripheral blood, sampled on day 0 of AZD1222 vaccination. The chain has TRBV12-3 or TRBV12-4 and TRBJ1-1; D possibly corresponds to TRBD1 (5 bases). This receptor was taken from an adult in good health. The CDR3 reads CASSQTGREAFF. CDR3 sequence (DNA): TGTGCCAGCAGTCAGACGGGGCGGGAAGCTTTCTTT.